One and the same sample provided the 32 T cell receptor beta chains below, sequenced in a study of blood T cell repertoires in COVID-19. Sequenced by immunoSEQ multiplex PCR; TCRdb stores in-frame clones only, minus some. Of 300,000 to 450,000 clones in the sample, approximately 87% were seen once. The sequencing input was PBMCs or T cells enriched from blood (not recorded which). These receptors all stem from a man in his thirties or forties who had recovered from COVID-19.

This clone has more than one count but fewer than ten. The genes are TRBV7-2 and TRBJ1-1; D perhaps matches TRBD1 (6 bases). The CDR3 loop spans 12 amino acids. Germline lookup yields CDR1 SGHTA and CDR2 FQGNSA. V was clipped by 4 bases and J by 5 bases, with 8 bases between them. The CDR3 protein is CASSSQGTEAFF. In DNA form, the CDR3 reads TGTGCCAGCAGCTCCCAGGGGACTGAAGCTTTCTTT.

The chain is built from TRBV30 and TRBJ1-4, with D maybe TRBD1 (5 bases). Trimming pared 0 bases from V and 6 bases from J, leaving 11 bases between. Germline-derived CDR1 and CDR2 are GTSNPN and SVGIG (reference sequence). The CDR3 covers 14 residues. The CDR3 DNA is TGTGCCTGGAGTGTTGGGCAGGGCTATGAAAAACTGTTTTTT. Residues: CAWSVGQGYEKLFF.

The chain combines TRBV3-1 (or the pseudogene TRBV3-2) with TRBJ2-5; D not certain. The CDR3 extends over 12 amino acids. Germline lookup yields CDR1 LGHDT and CDR2 YNNKEL (reference sequence). V lost 1 base and J lost 5, with 5 bases in between. For the CDR3, the DNA is TGTGCCAGCAGCCAAGTTGCGGAGACCCAGTACTTC. As protein: CASSQVAETQYF.

Regarding this clone: The identical CDR3 is also encoded by other nucleotide sequences in the sample. The genes are TRBV20-1 and TRBJ1-2; D remains ambiguous. There are 10 residues in the CDR3. Trimming left V 0 bases short and J 8 bases short, with 4 bases between. The germline CDR1 and CDR2 sequences are DFQATT and SNEGSKA (reference sequence). The CDR3 region is CSARDIGYTF. In DNA, the CDR3 is TGCAGTGCTAGAGATATCGGCTACACCTTC.

The V and J genes are TRBV30 and TRBJ1-2, with D uncertain. Germline lookup yields CDR1 GTSNPN and CDR2 SVGIG (reference sequence). Trimming pared 3 bases from V and 6 bases from J, leaving 20 bases between. The CDR3 runs to 15 residues. CDR3 sequence reads: CAWSGKNLGGHGYTF. The CDR3 bases are TGTGCCTGGAGCGGCAAGAATTTGGGAGGCCATGGCTACACCTTC.

V and J are TRBV7-8 and TRBJ1-5, with D unclear. CDR1 is SGHVS, CDR2 FQNEAQ, per germline. Trimming removed 2 bases from V and 6 bases from J, with 5 bases in between. The CDR3 extends over 12 amino acids. Here the CDR3 reads CASSLYSQPQHF. In DNA form, the CDR3 reads TGTGCCAGCAGCTTATACAGTCAGCCCCAGCATTTT.

This clone was counted only a few times. CDR3: CASSLEGTESMNTEAFF. The CDR3 region has the DNA TGTGCCAGCAGCTTAGAGGGGACAGAGAGCATGAACACTGAAGCTTTCTTT. The V call is TRBV7-6, the J call TRBJ1-1, with 7 bases lining up with TRBD1. The V gene's germline CDR1 is SGHVS and CDR2 FNYEAQ. Trimming cost V 1 base and J 0 bases; bases outside gene matches: 8. The CDR3 spans 17 residues.

V and J are TRBV11-2 and TRBJ2-1; no definite D call. CDR3 length: 12 residues. Trimming stripped 0 bases from V and 10 bases from J, with 7 bases between. Germline assignment: CDR1 SGHAT and CDR2 FQNNGV. The CDR3 DNA sequence: TGTGCCAGCAGCTTAGATCAGGTGGAGCAGTTCTTC. This encodes CASSLDQVEQFF.

The chain couples TRBV21-1 to TRBJ1-5; the D call of TRBD1 is as the table states it, not checked on the DNA. TRBV21-1 is listed as a pseudogene. The CDR3 has 18 amino acids. CDR3: CASSKAGQGKYSNQPQHF. The CDR3 region has the DNA TGTGCCAGCAGCAAAGCGGGACAGGGGAAATATAGCAATCAGCCCCAGCATTTT.

The chain links TRBV4-1 to TRBJ1-4; perhaps TRBD1 as D (5 bases). Between the trimmed V and J ends, which lost 0 bases and 8 bases, there was a span of 13 bases. The CDR3 sequence is 15 residues long. In germline, CDR1 is MGHRA, CDR2 YSYEKL. The CDR3 protein is CASSQDWGVGEKLFF. For the CDR3, the DNA is TGCGCCAGCAGCCAAGATTGGGGGGTTGGAGAAAAACTGTTTTTT.

V gene TRBV3-1 (or the pseudogene TRBV3-2) combines with J gene TRBJ1-2; no reliable D call. V dropped 6 bases and J dropped 4 bases, with 15 bases sitting between them. The germline V gene encodes CDR1 LGHDT and CDR2 YNNKEL (reference sequence). The CDR3 covers 14 residues. The CDR3 region is CASSPGTEGYGYTF. Written as DNA, the CDR3 is TGTGCCAGCAGTCCGGGAACTGAGGGCTATGGCTACACCTTC.

A remark on this clone: This CDR3 is also generated by other DNA sequences in the sample. The CDR3 nucleotides are TGCGCCAGCAGCCATGGGCAGGGCTCCTACGAGCAGTACTTC. It specifies CASSHGQGSYEQYF. The gene calls are TRBV4-3 and TRBJ2-7; a weak D match, TRBD1 (5 bases). The germline CDR1 and CDR2 sequences are LGHNA and YSLEER. The CDR3 sequence is 14 residues long. The ends were cut back, 3 bases at V and 0 bases at J, with 9 bases in the middle.

The J gene is TRBJ1-1, the V gene TRBV29-1; TRBD1 matches 7 bases. CDR1 and CDR2 (germline): SQVTM, ANQGSEA. With V trimmed by 7 bases and J by 6 bases, 8 bases remained unmatched. This CDR3 is built from 12 residues. This CDR3 reads CSGDRERAEAFF. CDR3 nucleotide sequence: TGCAGCGGTGACAGGGAGCGGGCTGAAGCTTTCTTT. Together with reference TRBV29-1 and TRBJ1-1, the CDR3 gives the full variable domain: SAVISQKPSRDICQRGTSLTIQCQVDSQVTMMFWYRQQPGQSLTLIATANQGSEATYESGFVIDKFPISRPNLTFSTLTVSNMSPEDSSIYLCSGDRERAEAFFGQGTRLTVV.

Turning to this clone: Within the sample, other DNA sequences also encode this same CDR3. The chain employs TRBV18 and TRBJ2-6; D unclear. The V gene lost 3 bases and the J gene lost 0 bases, with 3 bases spanning the gap. The germline CDR1 and CDR2 sequences are KGHSH and LQKENI. CDR3 size: 14 residues. The CDR3 DNA sequence: TGTGCCAGCTCACCGAGCTCTGGGGCCAACGTCCTGACTTTC. It translates to CASSPSSGANVLTF.

The rearrangement links TRBV20-1 to TRBJ1-6, with unresolved D. V was shortened by 3 bases and J by 8 bases, with 17 bases between the two germline ends. The CDR3 is 15 residues long. Germline V gene data show CDR1 as DFQATT and CDR2 as SNEGSKA (reference sequence). The CDR3 loop reads CSASPLVNSDSPLHF. In DNA, the CDR3 is TGCAGTGCTAGTCCCCTCGTGAATTCGGATTCACCCCTCCACTTT.

This rearrangement joins TRBV13 to TRBJ1-1; D gene uncertain. Germline V gene sequence: CDR1 PRHDT, CDR2 FYEKMQ (reference sequence). The ends were cut back, 2 bases at V and 0 bases at J, with 10 bases in the middle. CDR3 length equals 15 residues. In DNA form, the CDR3 reads TGTGCCAGCAGCTTACCCTTTCCCTTGAACACTGAAGCTTTCTTT. Translated: CASSLPFPLNTEAFF.

This clone has only one observation. The chain is built from TRBV28 and TRBJ1-4; D gene unclear. Germline assignment: CDR1 MDHEN and CDR2 SYDVKM. V was trimmed by 2 bases and J by 8 bases, leaving 9 bases between them. The CDR3 is made up of 13 amino acids. CDR3 region: CASSLPGYEKLFF. The CDR3 DNA sequence: TGTGCCAGCAGTTTACCCGGGTACGAAAAACTGTTTTTT. The whole variable domain, remainder taken from reference TRBV28 and TRBJ1-4, is DVKVTQSSRYLVKRTGEKVFLECVQDMDHENMFWYRQDPGLGLRLIYFSYDVKMKEKGDIPEGYSVSREKKERFSLILESASTNQTSMYLCASSLPGYEKLFFGSGTQLSVL.

The gene calls are TRBV6-2 or TRBV6-3 and TRBJ2-3; D remains ambiguous. The CDR3 consists of 13 residues. V was pared by 6 bases and J by 6 bases, with 13 bases between. Germline V gene lookup returns CDR1 MNHEY and CDR2 SVGEGT. This CDR3 reads CASSDWQSDTQYF. The DNA of the CDR3 is TGTGCCAGCAGCGACTGGCAGTCCGATACGCAGTATTTT.

The sample holds one count of this clone. The chain joins TRBV6-5 to TRBJ1-1; no clear D. The CDR3 loop spans 13 amino acids. Germline V gene sequence: CDR1 MNHEY, CDR2 SVGAGI. Trimming cost V 4 bases and J 1 base, with 7 bases left between them. CDR3 in amino acids: CASSLSQNTEAFF. CDR3 coding DNA: TGTGCCAGCAGTTTAAGCCAGAACACTGAAGCTTTCTTT.

This sequence joins TRBV6-5 and TRBJ1-2; D is ambiguous. CDR1 and CDR2 from the germline V gene are MNHEY and SVGAGI. The CDR3 is 13 amino acids. With 7 bases removed from V and 4 bases from J, the gap between germline ends came to 13 bases. Here the CDR3 reads CASIQTAAYGYTF. CDR3 nucleotide sequence: TGTGCCAGCATCCAAACAGCCGCCTATGGCTACACCTTC.

The genes are TRBV9 and TRBJ1-4; the D gene is possibly TRBD1 (5 bases). CDR3 length: 14 amino acids. Germline-derived CDR1 and CDR2 are SGDLS and YYNGEE. The V gene lost 1 base and the J gene lost 6 bases, with 10 bases spanning the gap. CDR3 in amino acids: CASSVQGVDEKLFF. CDR3 in DNA: TGTGCCAGCAGCGTACAAGGGGTTGATGAAAAACTGTTTTTT.

In this sample, this clone turned up once. The V call is TRBV30, the J call TRBJ1-1; D gene ambiguous. The germline V gene has CDR1 GTSNPN and CDR2 SVGIG (reference sequence). This CDR3 is 11 amino acids long. Trimming cost V 2 bases and J 3 bases, with 4 bases left between them. The CDR3 sequence: CAWSLDTEAFF. The CDR3 coding sequence is TGTGCCTGGAGTTTAGACACTGAAGCTTTCTTT.

The chain is built from TRBV12-3 or TRBV12-4 and TRBJ2-7, with D possibly being TRBD1 (5 bases). The CDR3 is 13 amino acids. The V end was cut by 3 bases, the J end by 5 bases, with 11 bases between. The CDR3 DNA sequence: TGTGCCAGCAGTTTGCAGGGATTCGACGAGCAGTACTTC. Its protein is CASSLQGFDEQYF.

This clone was recorded only once. V and J are TRBV5-1 and TRBJ1-4; D gene uncertain. CDR1 SGHRS and CDR2 YFSETQ come from the germline V gene. The length of the CDR3 is 13 residues. V was cut by 4 bases and J by 8 bases, with 12 bases left in between. This CDR3 reads CASSATIREKLFF. Here the CDR3 DNA reads TGCGCCAGCAGCGCTACTATAAGGGAAAAACTGTTTTTT.

The chain couples TRBV3-1 (or the pseudogene TRBV3-2) to TRBJ1-4; TRBD1 aligns across 7 bases. Germline V gives CDR1 LGHDT, CDR2 YNNKEL (reference sequence). The J segment lost 2 bases and the V segment lost 5 bases, leaving 8 bases of the junction unmatched. This CDR3 comprises 16 residues. Here the CDR3 reads CASSSRQGWTNEKLFF. CDR3 coding DNA: TGTGCCAGCAGCTCCCGACAGGGTTGGACTAATGAAAAACTGTTTTTT.

This chain joins TRBV5-1 and TRBJ2-2, with a weak D call TRBD2 (6 bases). V was clipped by 4 bases and J by 6 bases, with 13 bases between them. Germline CDR1 and CDR2: SGHRS and YFSETQ. This CDR3 region has 14 residues. This CDR3 is CASSGGEISGELFF. The CDR3 coding sequence is TGCGCCAGCAGCGGAGGGGAGATCTCCGGGGAGCTGTTTTTT. The entire variable domain, with the rest obtained from reference TRBV5-1 and TRBJ2-2, is as follows: KAGVTQTPRYLIKTRGQQVTLSCSPISGHRSVSWYQQTPGQGLQFLFEYFSETQRNKGNFPGRFSGRQFSNSRSEMNVSTLELGDSALYLCASSGGEISGELFFGEGSRLTVL.

V gene TRBV6-5 combines with J gene TRBJ1-3; 7 nucleotides line up with TRBD1. Germline V lookup: CDR1 MNHEY, CDR2 SVGAGI. With 6 bases clipped from V and 4 bases from J, the junction kept 9 bases outside the gene matches. The CDR3 contains 15 residues. The CDR3 here is CASSFDRVKGNTIYF. DNA for the CDR3: TGTGCCAGCAGCTTCGACAGGGTAAAAGGAAACACCATATATTTT.

This chain uses TRBV4-1 with TRBJ2-7; 10 bases map to TRBD2. The CDR3 sequence is 16 residues long. Per germline, CDR1 MGHRA and CDR2 YSYEKL. Trimming took 1 base from V and 5 from J; bases not matched to a gene: 8. CDR3: CASSQASASGGDEQYF. CDR3 DNA sequence: TGCGCCAGCAGCCAAGCGTCGGCTAGCGGGGGCGACGAGCAGTACTTC.

This clone occurred a few times. This chain joins TRBV5-1 and TRBJ1-1; tentatively, D is TRBD1 (5 bases). The V gene's germline CDR1 is SGHRS and CDR2 YFSETQ. The ends were cut back, 0 bases at V and 1 base at J, with 13 bases in the middle. The CDR3 is made up of 16 amino acids. The CDR3 here is CASSLGRGLRNTEAFF. CDR3 in DNA: TGCGCCAGCAGCTTGGGAAGGGGCCTCAGGAACACTGAAGCTTTCTTT. Full variable domain (outside the CDR3, taken from reference TRBV5-1 and TRBJ1-1): KAGVTQTPRYLIKTRGQQVTLSCSPISGHRSVSWYQQTPGQGLQFLFEYFSETQRNKGNFPGRFSGRQFSNSRSEMNVSTLELGDSALYLCASSLGRGLRNTEAFFGQGTRLTVV.

V gene TRBV10-1 combines with J gene TRBJ1-1; a possible D gene is TRBD1 (5 bases). CDR1 and CDR2 from the germline V gene are WNHNN and SYGVQD (reference sequence). The V and J ends lost 2 bases and 5 bases respectively, with 9 bases between them. This CDR3 contains 13 residues. This chain's CDR3 is CASSEPGGTEAFF. The CDR3 DNA sequence: TGCGCCAGCAGTGAGCCTGGGGGGACTGAAGCTTTCTTT.

The V gene is TRBV5-1, the J gene TRBJ2-7; D gene unclear. The germline V gene has CDR1 SGHRS and CDR2 YFSETQ. The ends were cut back, 6 bases at V and 0 bases at J, with 13 bases in the middle. This CDR3 comprises 14 residues. The CDR3 spells CASIPSVNSYEQYF. The CDR3 nucleotides are TGCGCCAGCATTCCCAGCGTCAACTCCTACGAGCAGTACTTC.

This clone showed up just a few times. As DNA, the CDR3 is TGCGCCAGCAGCCAGCCCCCCGGGGGTAAACACACTGAAGCTTTCTTT. Translation: CASSQPPGGKHTEAFF. The V and J genes are TRBV4-1 and TRBJ1-1, with D maybe TRBD1 (5 bases). With 3 bases removed from V and 3 bases from J, the gap between germline ends came to 17 bases. This CDR3 comprises 16 residues. Looked up from germline, CDR1 is MGHRA and CDR2 is YSYEKL.